Shown below are 21 T cell receptor beta chains from a single sample sequenced in a study of cytomegalovirus exposure and HLA in healthy donors. PCR employed 60 Vbeta and 13 Jbeta primers. TCRdb's copy holds only in-frame clones and misses some; the assay was immunoSEQ multiplex PCR. The profile covers about 160,000 clones, with around three quarters appearing a single time and approximately 1% taken by the ten largest. The sample was PBMCs. These receptors came from a woman aged 40-49 years in good health and CMV-seronegative.

This chain links TRBV29-1 with TRBJ2-7; D perhaps matches TRBD1 (5 bases). Germline-derived CDR1 and CDR2 are SQVTM and ANQGSEA. V was pared by 3 bases and J by 2 bases, with 11 bases between. The CDR3 is 13 amino acids. CDR3 residues: CSVEKTEPYEQYF. DNA of the CDR3: TGCAGCGTTGAGAAGACAGAACCCTACGAGCAGTACTTC.

A few counts support this clone. V is TRBV6-5 and J is TRBJ2-5; 10 bases are shared with TRBD1. Germline lookup yields CDR1 MNHEY and CDR2 SVGAGI. CDR3 size: 16 residues. The junction had 10 bases not matched to a gene; V was cut back by 4 bases and J by 5 bases. The CDR3 bases are TGTGCCAGCAGTTCCCAGGGACAGGGGATACTGGAGACCCAGTACTTC. Translated, it gives CASSSQGQGILETQYF.

The chain has TRBV30 and TRBJ2-7, with a possible D match to TRBD2 (6 bases). Trimming removed 4 bases from V and 3 bases from J, with 16 bases in between. Per the germline V gene, CDR1 is GTSNPN and CDR2 is SVGIG (reference sequence). The CDR3 is 14 amino acids. The DNA of the CDR3 is TGTGCCTGGAAAAAGGGGACTTCTAACTACGAGCAGTACTTC. Translated: CAWKKGTSNYEQYF.

The chain is built from TRBV29-1 and TRBJ2-3; D remains ambiguous. CDR3 length: 12 residues. V lost 5 bases, J lost 6 bases, and 12 bases lay in between. CDR1 and CDR2 (germline): SQVTM, ANQGSEA. The CDR3 coding sequence is TGCAGCGTTAACACAAGTCCCGATACGCAGTATTTT. This translates into CSVNTSPDTQYF.

The chain employs TRBV4-1 and TRBJ2-5; the match to TRBD2 covers 8 bases. With 1 base clipped from V and 0 bases from J, the junction kept 10 bases outside the gene matches. Per the germline V gene, CDR1 is MGHRA and CDR2 is YSYEKL. The CDR3 is 18 residues long. CDR3 DNA: TGCGCCAGCAGCCAAGGGTTGTCGTCTAGCGGGCACCAAGAGACCCAGTACTTC. Residues: CASSQGLSSSGHQETQYF.

The genes are TRBV11-1 and TRBJ1-1; possibly TRBD1 for D (6 bases). Between the trimmed V and J ends, which lost 1 base and 3 bases, there was a span of 18 bases. Germline lookup yields CDR1 SGHAT and CDR2 FQDESV (reference sequence). The CDR3 has 17 residues. DNA of the CDR3: TGTGCCAGCAGCTTAGGGACCCGGGGGGCAGGGGACACTGAAGCTTTCTTT. Amino acid sequence: CASSLGTRGAGDTEAFF.

This rearrangement joins TRBV2 to TRBJ2-7, with 7 positions matching TRBD1. The CDR3 length is 14 residues. Germline V lookup: CDR1 SNHLY, CDR2 FYNNEI. V lost 5 bases and J lost 2; bases outside the gene matches: 6. The CDR3 sequence: CASSINRGPYEQYF. The CDR3 coding sequence is TGTGCCAGCAGTATTAACAGGGGTCCCTACGAGCAGTACTTC.

The chain carries TRBV11-2 and TRBJ2-1; TRBD1 is a possible D gene (6 bases). The CDR3 totals 12 residues. The V gene's germline CDR1 is SGHAT and CDR2 FQNNGV. V was trimmed by 6 bases and J by 8 bases, leaving 11 bases between them. CDR3 sequence: CASRYRVHEQFF. The CDR3, as DNA: TGTGCCAGCAGGTACAGGGTGCATGAGCAGTTCTTC.

V and J are TRBV6-1 and TRBJ1-5, with D possibly being TRBD1 (6 bases). The CDR3 length is 15 residues. With 0 bases removed from V and 4 bases from J, the gap between germline ends came to 10 bases. The germline V gene has CDR1 MNHNS and CDR2 SASEGT. The CDR3 loop is CASSEATGINQPQHF. CDR3 bases: TGTGCCAGCAGTGAAGCCACAGGGATAAATCAGCCCCAGCATTTT.

This CDR3 reads CASKRTGNTGELFF. Here the CDR3 DNA reads TGTGCCAGCAAACGGACAGGGAACACCGGGGAGCTGTTTTTT. The genes are TRBV7-9 and TRBJ2-2, with TRBD1 matching 7 bases. Germline assignment: CDR1 SEHNR and CDR2 FQNEAQ (reference sequence). The CDR3 is 14 amino acids. Trimming removed 7 bases from V and 1 base from J; junction bases left unmatched: 3.

The chain is built from TRBV19 and TRBJ2-6; D is undetermined. Germline V gives CDR1 LNHDA, CDR2 SQIVND (reference sequence). Trimming stripped 2 bases from V and 0 bases from J, with 5 bases between. The CDR3 consists of 15 residues. The DNA of the CDR3 is TGTGCCAGTAGTATAAGGAGCTCTGGGGCCAACGTCCTGACTTTC. The encoded protein is CASSIRSSGANVLTF.

The rearrangement links TRBV10-3 to TRBJ2-1; 12 bases map to TRBD1. The CDR3 is 17 amino acids. Losses at the gene ends were 3 bases for V and 6 bases for J; bases not matched to a gene: 9. CDR1 is ENHRY and CDR2 is SYGVKD in the germline V gene. The CDR3 loop reads CAISDHPGQGAVNEQFF. The CDR3 DNA reads as TGTGCCATCAGTGATCACCCGGGACAGGGGGCGGTCAATGAGCAGTTCTTC.

The rearrangement uses TRBV12-5 and TRBJ2-7; D perhaps matches TRBD1 (5 bases). The CDR3 spans 15 residues. Per the germline V gene, CDR1 is LGHNT and CDR2 is FRNRAP. Trimming took off 0 bases at V and 5 bases at J, with 14 bases between the two ends. For the CDR3, the DNA is TGTGCTAGTGGTTTGGTCGGGCAGGGTCGGGACGAGCAGTACTTC. This gives the protein CASGLVGQGRDEQYF.

The V gene is TRBV29-1, the J gene TRBJ1-1; possibly TRBD1 for D (5 bases). The ends were cut back, 7 bases at V and 11 bases at J, with 23 bases in the middle. The germline CDR1 and CDR2 sequences are SQVTM and ANQGSEA. CDR3 size: 13 residues. The CDR3 DNA reads TGCAGCGGGGGGGACCCCGAAATCTCAATGGCTTTCTTT. Translation: CSGGDPEISMAFF.

This chain connects TRBV2 to TRBJ2-2; D perhaps matches TRBD1 (5 bases). Germline V gene sequence: CDR1 SNHLY, CDR2 FYNNEI. This CDR3 has 16 amino acids. V gave up 4 bases and J gave up 7 bases, with 19 bases separating them. For the CDR3, the DNA is TGTGCCAGCAGTGGCCAGGGTCTAGGGTTTAGCGGGGAGCTGTTTTTT. It specifies CASSGQGLGFSGELFF.

The chain has TRBV12-5 and TRBJ2-2; a possible D gene is TRBD2 (6 bases). Between the trimmed V and J ends, which lost 5 bases and 4 bases, there was a span of 23 bases. Germline V gene sequence: CDR1 LGHNT, CDR2 FRNRAP. This CDR3 is built from 18 residues. The DNA for the CDR3 is TGTGCTAGTGGTCCCGTTAATGGCCAGGAGGGGAGCACCGGGGAGCTGTTTTTT. Its protein product is CASGPVNGQEGSTGELFF. The full variable domain, completed using reference TRBV12-5 and TRBJ2-2, is DARVTQTPRHKVTEMGQEVTMRCQPILGHNTVFWYRQTMMQGLELLAYFRNRAPLDDSGMPKDRFSAEMPDATLATLKIQPSEPRDSAVYFCASGPVNGQEGSTGELFFGEGSRLTVL.

The V and J genes are TRBV10-3 and TRBJ2-3, with 9 positions matching TRBD1. V gave up 2 bases and J gave up 3 bases; unmatched junction bases: 9. This CDR3 is built from 17 residues. Germline V CDR1 and CDR2: ENHRY, SYGVKD. The CDR3 DNA reads TGTGCCATCAGTGAGGTCACAGGGGGCAGTAGAACAGATACGCAGTATTTT. The encoded protein is CAISEVTGGSRTDTQYF.

The chain recombines TRBV18 with TRBJ1-1, with 10 nucleotides matching TRBD1. Germline V CDR1 and CDR2: KGHSH, LQKENI. CDR3 size: 16 residues. Unmatched junction bases numbered 8, after V lost 4 bases and J lost 3 bases. DNA for the CDR3: TGTGCCAGCTCACGCGCGGACAGGGGGGTGTACACTGAAGCTTTCTTT. It encodes CASSRADRGVYTEAFF.

This sequence joins TRBV19 and TRBJ2-7; weak D call: TRBD1 (7 bases). The CDR3 consists of 14 residues. Germline lookup yields CDR1 LNHDA and CDR2 SQIVND (reference sequence). V lost 4 bases, J lost 2 bases, and 12 bases lay in between. The CDR3, as DNA: TGTGCCAGTAGTACCGCAGGGGGGACCTACGAGCAGTACTTC. It yields the protein CASSTAGGTYEQYF.

The chain joins TRBV5-1 to TRBJ2-7, with 7 positions matching TRBD1. Germline V gene lookup returns CDR1 SGHRS and CDR2 YFSETQ. The CDR3 runs to 15 residues. V trimming: 4 bases; J trimming: 5 bases; junction bases outside the gene matches: 12. This chain's CDR3 is CASSQRTGGLNEQYF. CDR3 coding DNA: TGCGCCAGCAGCCAAAGGACAGGAGGTTTGAACGAGCAGTACTTC.

The chain links TRBV5-1 to TRBJ2-1; the D gene is possibly TRBD2 (6 bases). Germline V gene sequence: CDR1 SGHRS, CDR2 YFSETQ. Trimming pared 7 bases from V and 4 bases from J, leaving 15 bases between. There are 14 residues in the CDR3. The CDR3 coding sequence is TGCGCCAGCTCACGGGAGAGGGGTTACAATGAGCAGTTCTTC. Protein sequence: CASSRERGYNEQFF.